A single sample gave rise to the 21 T cell receptor beta chains below, sequenced in a study of control samples from healthy donors and cancer patients. This table comes from immunoSEQ multiplex PCR, and its TCRdb copy is limited to in-frame clones, with some not included. The repertoire holds some 96,000 clones, with approximately 95% as singletons. Sequenced material: blood. Receptor source: a man younger than 35 in good health.

The rearrangement joins TRBV27 to TRBJ1-4, with D possibly being TRBD1 (5 bases). V dropped 6 bases and J dropped 5 bases, with 10 bases sitting between them. Germline lookup yields CDR1 MNHEY and CDR2 SMNVEV (reference sequence). The CDR3 covers 13 residues. The CDR3 bases are TGTGCCAGCAGGAGGGGTGGGAATGAAAAACTGTTTTTT. It translates to CASRRGGNEKLFF.

About this clone: The sample has other DNA sequences that encode this CDR3 too. The chain employs TRBV6-5 and TRBJ1-1, with TRBD1 as a possible D gene (5 bases). Germline V gene data show CDR1 as MNHEY and CDR2 as SVGAGI. The CDR3 sequence is 15 residues long. V lost 1 base, J lost 1 base, and 10 bases lay in between. The DNA for the CDR3 is TGTGCCAGCAGTTACTATGGGGCGGCGAACACTGAAGCTTTCTTT. It yields the protein CASSYYGAANTEAFF.

This chain connects TRBV5-1 to TRBJ2-5, with D perhaps matching TRBD1 (7 bases). This CDR3 spans 16 amino acids. V was cut by 5 bases and J by 1 base, with 18 bases left in between. Germline lookup yields CDR1 SGHRS and CDR2 YFSETQ. The CDR3 is CASRRWMEGAQETQYF. Written as DNA, the CDR3 is TGCGCCAGCAGGCGGTGGATGGAGGGGGCCCAAGAGACCCAGTACTTC.

The chain joins TRBV3-1 (or the pseudogene TRBV3-2) to TRBJ1-1; TRBD1 is a possible D gene (5 bases). The germline gives CDR1 LGHDT, CDR2 YNNKEL (reference sequence). V lost 8 bases and J lost 2, with 12 bases in between. The CDR3 is 13 residues long. The CDR3 sequence: CASGPRDNTEAFF. The CDR3 region has the DNA TGTGCCAGCGGCCCCAGGGACAACACTGAAGCTTTCTTT.

The rearrangement uses TRBV7-8 and TRBJ1-5; no definite D call. Looked up from germline, CDR1 is SGHVS and CDR2 is FQNEAQ. CDR3 size: 15 residues. V was shortened by 5 bases and J by 1 base, with 12 bases between the two germline ends. The CDR3 reads CASSPRLGSNQPQHF. In DNA, the CDR3 is TGTGCCAGCAGCCCCCGGTTGGGCAGCAATCAGCCCCAGCATTTT.

The chain uses TRBV5-4 and TRBJ1-2; D is unclear. This CDR3 is built from 14 residues. With 0 bases removed from V and 0 bases from J, the gap between germline ends came to 6 bases. Germline assignment: CDR1 SGHNT and CDR2 YYREEE (reference sequence). The CDR3 loop reads CASSLGGANYGYTF. The CDR3 DNA follows: TGTGCCAGCAGCTTGGGGGGAGCTAACTATGGCTACACCTTC.

V and J are TRBV27 and TRBJ2-7, with a weak D call TRBD1 (6 bases). V was pared by 6 bases and J by 5 bases, with 17 bases between. The germline V gene has CDR1 MNHEY and CDR2 SMNVEV (reference sequence). The CDR3 has 14 residues. CDR3 sequence: CASRRDTLSHEQYF. The CDR3 bases are TGTGCCAGCAGGAGGGACACCCTCAGTCACGAGCAGTACTTC.

The V gene is TRBV7-2, the J gene TRBJ1-2; D is unresolved. V shed 0 bases and J shed 7 bases, with 15 bases lying between them. The CDR3 has 15 residues. The germline gives CDR1 SGHTA, CDR2 FQGNSA. The CDR3 sequence is CASSLAPPAGAGYTF. The CDR3 bases are TGTGCCAGCAGCTTAGCGCCCCCCGCTGGTGCTGGCTACACCTTC.

V is TRBV6-5 and J is TRBJ2-7; perhaps TRBD2 as D (5 bases). The V end was cut by 0 bases, the J end by 7 bases, with 19 bases between. CDR3 length: 16 amino acids. Germline values: CDR1 MNHEY, CDR2 SVGAGI. CDR3 DNA sequence: TGTGCCAGCAGTTACTCGAGGGCCGGCGCGCCGGGGGAGCAGTACTTC. Translating gives CASSYSRAGAPGEQYF.

This chain links TRBV30 with TRBJ1-4; D gene uncertain. Trimming removed 6 bases at V and 1 base at J, with 9 bases between. This CDR3 region has 13 residues. CDR1 is GTSNPN, CDR2 SVGIG, per germline (reference sequence). The CDR3 region has the DNA TGTGCCTGTCGGACGGGAACTAATGAAAAACTGTTTTTT. It translates to CACRTGTNEKLFF.

This rearrangement joins TRBV3-1 (or the pseudogene TRBV3-2) to TRBJ2-1; D ambiguous. CDR1 is LGHDT, CDR2 YNNKEL, per germline (reference sequence). This CDR3 comprises 12 residues. With 2 bases removed from V and 5 bases from J, the gap between germline ends came to 4 bases. The CDR3 protein is CASSQLDNEQFF. For the CDR3, the DNA is TGTGCCAGCAGCCAACTAGACAATGAGCAGTTCTTC.

The CDR3 DNA reads TGTGCCAGCAGTCCAAGGGGGACAGGGGGCTCGGGGACTGAAGCTTTCTTT. Its translation: CASSPRGTGGSGTEAFF. J is TRBJ1-1 and V is TRBV27; 12 nucleotides line up with TRBD1. The germline V gene has CDR1 MNHEY and CDR2 SMNVEV (reference sequence). The trim removed 5 bases at V and 5 bases at J, leaving 12 bases unmatched. The CDR3 length is 17 residues.

The chain recombines TRBV9 with TRBJ2-2, with 9 positions matching TRBD2. The CDR3 consists of 17 residues. Trimming removed 4 bases from V and 1 base from J; junction bases left unmatched: 8. Germline V gene data show CDR1 as SGDLS and CDR2 as YYNGEE. This CDR3 reads CASSPRLAVKNTGELFF. For the CDR3, the DNA is TGTGCCAGCAGCCCGAGACTAGCGGTGAAGAACACCGGGGAGCTGTTTTTT.

J is TRBJ2-3 and V is TRBV4-1; D is perhaps TRBD2 (6 bases). From germline, CDR1 is MGHRA and CDR2 YSYEKL. V was trimmed by 5 bases and J by 4 bases, leaving 16 bases between them. The CDR3 has 15 amino acids. This chain's CDR3 is CASSTPSVGPDTQYF. CDR3 DNA sequence: TGCGCCAGCAGCACACCTAGCGTGGGCCCAGATACGCAGTATTTT.

This rearrangement joins TRBV27 to TRBJ2-3; perhaps TRBD2 as D (5 bases). V lost 7 bases and J 4 bases, leaving 18 bases between the germline ends. Germline CDR1 MNHEY, CDR2 SMNVEV (reference sequence). The CDR3 loop spans 15 amino acids. The chain's CDR3 is CASINVGSSPDTQYF. The CDR3 DNA sequence: TGTGCCAGCATCAATGTGGGGAGTAGCCCAGATACGCAGTATTTT.

This clone showed up just once. The CDR3 protein is CASSLGSGVTDTQYF. CDR3 DNA: TGCGCCAGCAGCTTGGGTAGCGGGGTAACAGATACGCAGTATTTT. The chain has TRBV5-1 and TRBJ2-3, with TRBD2 identical over 8 bases. The germline V gene has CDR1 SGHRS and CDR2 YFSETQ. J was trimmed by 3 bases and V by 0 bases; bases with no gene match: 3. This CDR3 is built from 15 residues.

The V and J genes are TRBV28 and TRBJ1-3, with no clear D. Trimming removed 6 bases from V and 2 bases from J, with 23 bases in between. Germline V lookup: CDR1 MDHEN, CDR2 SYDVKM. The CDR3 has 18 residues. Here the CDR3 reads CASSFLLFGRAPGNTIYF. The DNA of the CDR3 is TGTGCCAGCAGCTTTCTCCTTTTTGGAAGGGCCCCTGGAAACACCATATATTTT.

V and J are TRBV11-1 and TRBJ2-7, with a tentative D call TRBD1 (5 bases). V gave up 5 bases and J gave up 6 bases, with 8 bases separating them. There are 11 residues in the CDR3. Germline CDR1 is SGHAT and CDR2 is FQDESV (reference sequence). CDR3 coding DNA: TGTGCCAGCAGCCTTAGGGGCGAGCAGTACTTC. This translates into CASSLRGEQYF.

The V call is TRBV11-3, the J call TRBJ1-1; TRBD1 matches at 8 bases. J gave up 2 bases and V 5 bases, and 7 bases lay outside the gene matches. CDR1 is SGHNT and CDR2 is YENEEA in the germline V gene. The CDR3 covers 15 residues. The CDR3 DNA reads TGTGCCAGCAGCCCGACGACAGGGGTCAACACTGAAGCTTTCTTT. This translates into CASSPTTGVNTEAFF.

The sample holds one count of this clone. The rearrangement uses TRBV20-1 and TRBJ1-2; no clear D gene. CDR3 length: 15 residues. Germline CDR1 is DFQATT and CDR2 is SNEGSKA (reference sequence). Trimming shortened V by 3 bases and J by 0 bases, and 14 bases separated the two germline ends. CDR3 region: CSASIPETTNYGYTF. The DNA of the CDR3 is TGCAGTGCTAGTATCCCAGAGACCACTAACTATGGCTACACCTTC.

To note about this clone: One end of the junction does not line up with germline, which may come from a read error. This rearrangement joins TRBV12-3 or TRBV12-4 to TRBJ2-3; D not resolved. The CDR3 covers 13 residues. CDR3 protein: CASSSTAGEKVSF. The CDR3 nucleotides read TGTGCCAGCAGTTCGACCGCTGGGGAAAAAGTATCTTTT.